This paragraph reports one TCR beta chain. CDR1 is SGHNT, CDR2 YYREEE, per germline (reference sequence). The CDR3 totals 15 residues. The V end lost 5 bases, the J end lost 2 bases, and 15 bases lay between the germline ends. The repertoire was sequenced with immunoSEQ multiplex PCR; TCRdb's copy has only in-frame clones and lacks some. This table holds about 75,000 clones, roughly 88% found once. This specimen comes from a study of blood T cell repertoires in COVID-19. The gene calls are TRBV5-4 and TRBJ2-3, with D possibly being TRBD2 (5 bases). The material sequenced was peripheral blood. The clonotype originates from a woman aged 45-60 years with acute or convalescent COVID-19. CDR3 amino acids: CASSQDGIYTDTQYF. CDR3 coding DNA: TGTGCCAGCAGTCAGGACGGGATTTACACAGATACGCAGTATTTT.